The sequence of this T cell receptor beta chain was determined in a study of blood T cell repertoires in COVID-19. CDR1 and CDR2 (germline): LNHDA, SQIVND (reference sequence). The CDR3 is made up of 15 amino acids. V was pared by 6 bases and J by 0 bases, with 4 bases of the junction left unmatched. TCRdb's table, derived via immunoSEQ multiplex PCR, lists solely in-frame clones and lacks some. The sample consists of some 260,000 clones, around nine tenths of them appearing once. Source material: PBMCs or T cells enriched from blood (not recorded which). This receptor was taken from a woman aged 18-29 years who had recovered from COVID-19. The chain couples TRBV19 to TRBJ1-1; TRBD1 matches at 10 bases. Here the CDR3 reads CASSRQGAVNTEAFF. For the CDR3, the DNA is TGTGCCAGTAGCCGACAGGGGGCGGTGAACACTGAAGCTTTCTTT. The whole variable domain, filled in from reference TRBV19 and TRBJ1-1, reads DGGITQSPKYLFRKEGQNVTLSCEQNLNHDAMYWYRQDPGQGLRLIYYSQIVNDFQKGDIAEGYSVSREKKESFPLTVTSAQKNPTAFYLCASSRQGAVNTEAFFGQGTRLTVV.